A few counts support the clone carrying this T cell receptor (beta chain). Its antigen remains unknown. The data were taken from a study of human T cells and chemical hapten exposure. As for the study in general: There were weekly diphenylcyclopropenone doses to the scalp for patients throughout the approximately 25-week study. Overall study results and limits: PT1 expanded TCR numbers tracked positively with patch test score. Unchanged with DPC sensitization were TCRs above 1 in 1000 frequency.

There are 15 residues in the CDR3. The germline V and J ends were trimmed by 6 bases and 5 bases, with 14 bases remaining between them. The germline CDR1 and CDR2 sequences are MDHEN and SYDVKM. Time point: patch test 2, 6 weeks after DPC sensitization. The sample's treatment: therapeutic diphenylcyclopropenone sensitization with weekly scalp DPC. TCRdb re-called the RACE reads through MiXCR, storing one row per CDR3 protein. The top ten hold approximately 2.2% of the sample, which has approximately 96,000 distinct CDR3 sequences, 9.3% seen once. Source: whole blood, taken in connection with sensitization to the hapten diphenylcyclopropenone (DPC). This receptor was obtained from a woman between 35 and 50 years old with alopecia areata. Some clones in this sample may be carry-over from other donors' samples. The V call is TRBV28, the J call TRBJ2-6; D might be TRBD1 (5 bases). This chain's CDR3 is CASSQEGVRANVLTF. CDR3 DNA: TGTGCCAGCAGCCAAGAAGGGGTCCGGGCCAACGTCCTGACTTTC.